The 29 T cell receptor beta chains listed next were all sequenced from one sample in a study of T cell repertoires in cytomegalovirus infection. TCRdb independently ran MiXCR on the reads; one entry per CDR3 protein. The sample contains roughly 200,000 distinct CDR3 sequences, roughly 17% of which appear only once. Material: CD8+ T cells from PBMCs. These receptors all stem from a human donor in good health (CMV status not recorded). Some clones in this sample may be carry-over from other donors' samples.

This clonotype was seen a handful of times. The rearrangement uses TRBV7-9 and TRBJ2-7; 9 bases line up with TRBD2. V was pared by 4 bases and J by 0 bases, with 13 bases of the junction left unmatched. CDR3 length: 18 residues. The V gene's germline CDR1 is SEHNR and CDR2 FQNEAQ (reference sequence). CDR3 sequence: CASSSVGRGGRSSYEQYF. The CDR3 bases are TGTGCCAGCAGCTCGGTGGGGCGGGGGGGAAGGAGCTCCTACGAGCAGTACTTC.

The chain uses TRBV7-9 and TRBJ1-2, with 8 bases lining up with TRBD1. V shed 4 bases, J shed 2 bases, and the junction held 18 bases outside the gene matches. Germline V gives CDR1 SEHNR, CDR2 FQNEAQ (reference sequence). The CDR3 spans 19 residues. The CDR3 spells CASSSADVTGEPWNYGYTF. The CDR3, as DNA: TGTGCCAGCAGCTCAGCGGACGTGACAGGGGAACCTTGGAACTATGGCTACACCTTC.

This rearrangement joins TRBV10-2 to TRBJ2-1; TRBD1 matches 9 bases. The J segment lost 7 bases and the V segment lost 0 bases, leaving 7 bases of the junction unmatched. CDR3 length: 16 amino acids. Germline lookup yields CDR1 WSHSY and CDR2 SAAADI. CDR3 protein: CASSESWGQGGNEQFF. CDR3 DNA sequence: TGCGCCAGCAGTGAGTCGTGGGGACAGGGTGGGAATGAGCAGTTCTTC.

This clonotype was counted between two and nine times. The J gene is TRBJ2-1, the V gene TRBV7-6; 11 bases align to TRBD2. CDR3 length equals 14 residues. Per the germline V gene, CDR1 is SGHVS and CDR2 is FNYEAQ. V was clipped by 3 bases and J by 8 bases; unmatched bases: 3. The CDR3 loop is CASSFSGGAHEQFF. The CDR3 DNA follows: TGTGCCAGCAGCTTTAGCGGGGGGGCCCATGAGCAGTTCTTC.

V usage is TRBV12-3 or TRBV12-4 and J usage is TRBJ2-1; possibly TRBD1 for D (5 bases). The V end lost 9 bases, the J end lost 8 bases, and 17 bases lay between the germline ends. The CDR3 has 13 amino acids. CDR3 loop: CASRGDPRHEQFF. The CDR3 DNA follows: TGTGCCAGTAGGGGCGACCCAAGGCATGAGCAGTTCTTC.

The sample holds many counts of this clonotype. CDR3 sequence: CASSLTGRELFF. The CDR3 DNA reads TGTGCCAGCAGTTTGACGGGTCGGGAGCTGTTTTTT. The chain joins TRBV12-3 or TRBV12-4 to TRBJ2-2; no clear D gene. The V end was cut by 3 bases, the J end by 9 bases, with 8 bases between. CDR3 length equals 12 residues.

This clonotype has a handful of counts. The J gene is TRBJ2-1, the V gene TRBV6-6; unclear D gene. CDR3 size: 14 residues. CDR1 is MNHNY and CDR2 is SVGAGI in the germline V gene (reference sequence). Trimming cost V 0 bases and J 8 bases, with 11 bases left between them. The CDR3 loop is CASSYSTWWDEQFF. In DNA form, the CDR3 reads TGTGCCAGCAGTTACTCGACATGGTGGGATGAGCAGTTCTTC.

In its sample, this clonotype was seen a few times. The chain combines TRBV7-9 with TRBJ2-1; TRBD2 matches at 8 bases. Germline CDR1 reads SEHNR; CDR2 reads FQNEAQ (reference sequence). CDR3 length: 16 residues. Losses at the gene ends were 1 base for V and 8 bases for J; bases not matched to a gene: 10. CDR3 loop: CASSLVGGGPVDEQFF. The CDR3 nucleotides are TGTGCCAGCAGCTTAGTTGGCGGGGGGCCCGTAGATGAGCAGTTCTTC.

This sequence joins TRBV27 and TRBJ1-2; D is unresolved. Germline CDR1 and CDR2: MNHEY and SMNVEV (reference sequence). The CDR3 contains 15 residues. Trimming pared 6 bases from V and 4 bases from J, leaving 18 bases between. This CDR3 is CASRPRLRLSYGYTF. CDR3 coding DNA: TGTGCCAGCAGACCTCGGTTGCGTCTCAGCTATGGCTACACCTTC.

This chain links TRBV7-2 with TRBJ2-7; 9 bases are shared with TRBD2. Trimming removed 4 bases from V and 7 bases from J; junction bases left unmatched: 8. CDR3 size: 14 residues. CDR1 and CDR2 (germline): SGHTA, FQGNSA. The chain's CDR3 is CASSSSLAGLEQYF. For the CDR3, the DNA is TGTGCCAGCAGCTCCTCCCTAGCGGGGTTGGAGCAGTACTTC. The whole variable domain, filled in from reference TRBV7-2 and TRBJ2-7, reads GAGVSQSPSNKVTEKGKDVELRCDPISGHTALYWYRQSLGQGLEFLIYFQGNSAPDKSGLPSDRFSAERTGGSVSTLTIQRTQQEDSAVYLCASSSSLAGLEQYFGPGTRLTVT.

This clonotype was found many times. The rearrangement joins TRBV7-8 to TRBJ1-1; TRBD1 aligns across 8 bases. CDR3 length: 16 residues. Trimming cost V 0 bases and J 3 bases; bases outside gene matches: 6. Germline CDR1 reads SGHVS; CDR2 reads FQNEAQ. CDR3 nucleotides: TGTGCCAGCAGCTTAGCTTTGACAGGGGCTTACACTGAAGCTTTCTTT. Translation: CASSLALTGAYTEAFF.

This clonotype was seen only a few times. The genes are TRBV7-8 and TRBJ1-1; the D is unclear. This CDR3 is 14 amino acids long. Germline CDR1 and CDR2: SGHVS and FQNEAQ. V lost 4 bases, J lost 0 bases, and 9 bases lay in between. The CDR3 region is CASSYLNMNTEAFF. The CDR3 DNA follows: TGTGCCAGCAGCTACTTAAACATGAACACTGAAGCTTTCTTT.

The CDR3, as DNA: TGTGCCAGCAGCTTAGCGGGGCCAGACTACTACGAGCAGTACTTC. This codes for CASSLAGPDYYEQYF. V gene TRBV7-8 combines with J gene TRBJ2-7; TRBD1 or TRBD2 may be the D gene (5 bases each). The CDR3 runs 15 residues. V was cut by 0 bases and J by 3 bases, with 12 bases left in between. Per germline, CDR1 SGHVS and CDR2 FQNEAQ. The whole variable domain, filled in from reference TRBV7-8 and TRBJ2-7, reads GAGVSQSPRYKVAKRGQDVALRCDPISGHVSLFWYQQALGQGPEFLTYFQNEAQLDKSGLPSDRFFAERPEGSVSTLKIQRTQQEDSAVYLCASSLAGPDYYEQYFGPGTRLTVT.

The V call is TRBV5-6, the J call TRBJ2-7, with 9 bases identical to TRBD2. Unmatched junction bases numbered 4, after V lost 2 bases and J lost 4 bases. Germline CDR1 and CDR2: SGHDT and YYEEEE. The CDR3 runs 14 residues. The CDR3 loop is CASSFASGGYEQYF. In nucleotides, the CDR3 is TGTGCCAGCAGCTTTGCCAGCGGGGGGTACGAGCAGTACTTC.

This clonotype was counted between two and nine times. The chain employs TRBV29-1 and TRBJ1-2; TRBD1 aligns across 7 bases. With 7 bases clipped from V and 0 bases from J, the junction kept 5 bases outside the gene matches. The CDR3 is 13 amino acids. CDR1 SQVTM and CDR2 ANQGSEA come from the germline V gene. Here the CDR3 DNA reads TGCAGCGCCCGGGACAGAACTAACTATGGCTACACCTTC. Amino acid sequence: CSARDRTNYGYTF.

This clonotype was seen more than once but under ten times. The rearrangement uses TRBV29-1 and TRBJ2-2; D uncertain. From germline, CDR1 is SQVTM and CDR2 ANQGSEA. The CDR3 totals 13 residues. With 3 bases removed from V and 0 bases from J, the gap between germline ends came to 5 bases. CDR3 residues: CSVDTANTGELFF. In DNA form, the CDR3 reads TGCAGCGTTGACACAGCGAACACCGGGGAGCTGTTTTTT.

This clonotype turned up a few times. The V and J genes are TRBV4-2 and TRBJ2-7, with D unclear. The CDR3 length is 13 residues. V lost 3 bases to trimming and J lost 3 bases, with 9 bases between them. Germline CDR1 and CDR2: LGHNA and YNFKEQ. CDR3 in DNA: TGTGCCAGCAGCCAGGTCACGGACTACGAGCAGTACTTC. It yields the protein CASSQVTDYEQYF.

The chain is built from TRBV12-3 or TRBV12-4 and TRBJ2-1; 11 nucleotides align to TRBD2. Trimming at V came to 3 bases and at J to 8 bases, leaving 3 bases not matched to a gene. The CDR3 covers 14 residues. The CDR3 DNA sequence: TGTGCCAGCAGTTTTAGCGGGGGGGCCGATGAGCAGTTCTTC. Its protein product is CASSFSGGADEQFF.

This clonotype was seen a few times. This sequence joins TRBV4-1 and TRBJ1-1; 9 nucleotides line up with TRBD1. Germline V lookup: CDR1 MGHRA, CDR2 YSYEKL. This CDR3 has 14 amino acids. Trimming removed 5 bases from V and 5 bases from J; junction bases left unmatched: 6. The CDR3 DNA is TGCGCCAGCAGCAAGACAGGGGGAAGGACTGAAGCTTTCTTT. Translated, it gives CASSKTGGRTEAFF.

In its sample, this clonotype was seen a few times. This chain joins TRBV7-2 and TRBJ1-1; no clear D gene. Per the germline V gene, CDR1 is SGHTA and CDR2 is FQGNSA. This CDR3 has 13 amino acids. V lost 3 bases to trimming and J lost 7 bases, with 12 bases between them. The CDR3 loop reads CASSLELLGEAFF. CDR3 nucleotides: TGTGCCAGCAGCTTGGAACTCCTCGGTGAAGCTTTCTTT.

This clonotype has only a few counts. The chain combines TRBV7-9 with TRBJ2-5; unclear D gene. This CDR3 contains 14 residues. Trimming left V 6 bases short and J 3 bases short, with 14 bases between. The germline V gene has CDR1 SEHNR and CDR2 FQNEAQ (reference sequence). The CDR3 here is CASSSNGLKETQYF. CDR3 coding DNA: TGTGCCAGCAGTTCGAACGGGCTAAAAGAGACCCAGTACTTC.

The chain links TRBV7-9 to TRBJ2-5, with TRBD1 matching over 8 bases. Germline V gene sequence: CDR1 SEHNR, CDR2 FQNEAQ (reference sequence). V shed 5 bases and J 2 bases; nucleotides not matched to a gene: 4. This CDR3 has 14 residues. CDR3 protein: CASSARGLQETQYF. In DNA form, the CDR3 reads TGTGCCAGCAGCGCCAGGGGGCTTCAAGAGACCCAGTACTTC.

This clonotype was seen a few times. The CDR3 here is CASSLPPGQGEQTQYF. In nucleotides, the CDR3 is TGTGCCAGCAGTTTACCCCCCGGACAGGGGGAACAGACCCAGTACTTC. This rearrangement joins TRBV28 to TRBJ2-5; 10 nucleotides line up with TRBD1. Germline CDR1 reads MDHEN; CDR2 reads SYDVKM. The CDR3 consists of 16 residues. With V trimmed by 2 bases and J by 6 bases, 9 bases remained unmatched.

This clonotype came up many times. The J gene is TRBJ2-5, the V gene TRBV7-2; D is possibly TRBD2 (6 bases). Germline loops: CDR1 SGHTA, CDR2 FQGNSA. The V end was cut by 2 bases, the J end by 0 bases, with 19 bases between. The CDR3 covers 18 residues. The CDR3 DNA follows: TGTGCCAGCAGCTTACTTATGGGGAGCGGGCTGTACCAAGAGACCCAGTACTTC. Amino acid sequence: CASSLLMGSGLYQETQYF.

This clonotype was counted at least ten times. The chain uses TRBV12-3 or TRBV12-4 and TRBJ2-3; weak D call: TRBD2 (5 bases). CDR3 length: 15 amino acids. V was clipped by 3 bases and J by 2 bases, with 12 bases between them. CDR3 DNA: TGTGCCAGCAGTTTCGGGGAAACTAACACAGATACGCAGTATTTT. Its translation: CASSFGETNTDTQYF.

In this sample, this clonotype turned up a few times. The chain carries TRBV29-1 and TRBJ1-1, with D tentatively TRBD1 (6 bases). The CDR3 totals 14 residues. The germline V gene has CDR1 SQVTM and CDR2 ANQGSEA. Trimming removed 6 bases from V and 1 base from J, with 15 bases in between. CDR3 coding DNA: TGCAGCGTCCAAACGCCGGGGGCGAACACTGAAGCTTTCTTT. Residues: CSVQTPGANTEAFF.

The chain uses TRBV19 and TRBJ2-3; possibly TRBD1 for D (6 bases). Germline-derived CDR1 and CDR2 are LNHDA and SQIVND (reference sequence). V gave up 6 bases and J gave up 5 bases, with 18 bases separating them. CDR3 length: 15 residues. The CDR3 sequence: CASRDWLGAKDTQYF. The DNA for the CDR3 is TGTGCCAGTAGGGACTGGTTGGGGGCGAAAGATACGCAGTATTTT.

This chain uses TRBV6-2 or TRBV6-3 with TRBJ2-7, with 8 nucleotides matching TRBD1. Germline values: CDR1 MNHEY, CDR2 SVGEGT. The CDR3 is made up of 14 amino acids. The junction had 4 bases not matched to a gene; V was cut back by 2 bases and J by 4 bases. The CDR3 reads CASSYGQGRYEQYF. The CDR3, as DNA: TGTGCCAGCAGTTACGGACAGGGACGGTACGAGCAGTACTTC.

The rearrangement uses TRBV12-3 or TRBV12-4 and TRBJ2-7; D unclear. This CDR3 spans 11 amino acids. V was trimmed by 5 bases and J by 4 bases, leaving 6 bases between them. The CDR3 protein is CASSTNYEQYF. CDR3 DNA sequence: TGTGCCAGCAGTACTAATTACGAGCAGTACTTC.